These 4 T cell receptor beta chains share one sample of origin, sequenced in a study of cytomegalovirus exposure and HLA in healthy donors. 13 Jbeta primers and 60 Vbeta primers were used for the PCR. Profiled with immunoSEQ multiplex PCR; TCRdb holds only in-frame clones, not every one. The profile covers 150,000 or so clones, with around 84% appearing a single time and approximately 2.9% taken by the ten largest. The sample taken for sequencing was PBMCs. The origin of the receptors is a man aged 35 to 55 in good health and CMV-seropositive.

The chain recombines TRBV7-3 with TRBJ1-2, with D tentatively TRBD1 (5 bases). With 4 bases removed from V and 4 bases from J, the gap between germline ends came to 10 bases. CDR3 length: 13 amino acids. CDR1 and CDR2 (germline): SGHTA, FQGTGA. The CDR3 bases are TGTGCCAGCAGCTGGGGGGTTGGCTATGGCTACACCTTC. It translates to CASSWGVGYGYTF.

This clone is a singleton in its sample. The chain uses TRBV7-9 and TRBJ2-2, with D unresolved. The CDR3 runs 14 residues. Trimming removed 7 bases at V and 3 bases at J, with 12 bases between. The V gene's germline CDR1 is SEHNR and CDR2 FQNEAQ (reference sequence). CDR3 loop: CASNMEMDTGELFF. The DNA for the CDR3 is TGTGCCAGCAATATGGAGATGGACACCGGGGAGCTGTTTTTT. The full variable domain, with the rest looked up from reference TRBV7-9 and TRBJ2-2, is DTGVSQNPRHKITKRGQNVTFRCDPISEHNRLYWYRQTLGQGPEFLTYFQNEAQLEKSRLLSDRFSAERPKGSFSTLEIQRTEQGDSAMYLCASNMEMDTGELFFGEGSRLTVL.

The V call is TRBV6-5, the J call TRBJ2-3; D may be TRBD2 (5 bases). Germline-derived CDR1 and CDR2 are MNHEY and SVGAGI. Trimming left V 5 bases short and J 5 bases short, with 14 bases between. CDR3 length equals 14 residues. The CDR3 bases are TGTGCCAGCAGTGAAGGGCTAGCCCAAGATACGCAGTATTTT. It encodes CASSEGLAQDTQYF.

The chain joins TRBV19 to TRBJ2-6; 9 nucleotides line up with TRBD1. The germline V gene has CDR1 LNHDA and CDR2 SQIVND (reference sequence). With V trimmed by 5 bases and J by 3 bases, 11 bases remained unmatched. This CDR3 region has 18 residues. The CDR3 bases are TGTGCCAGTAGTGATCCGGGACAGGGAGTTGTTGGGGCCAACGTCCTGACTTTC. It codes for CASSDPGQGVVGANVLTF.